The T cell receptor beta chain under discussion was sequenced for a study of T cell responses to AZD1222 COVID-19 vaccine. Findings and caveats of the study: Only after the peak T cell response were repertoires sampled. Spike-specific TCR breadth and depth both grew after two AZD1222 doses. Baseline seropositivity characterized only six AZD1222 recipients.

Profiling relied on immunoSEQ multiplex PCR, and the TCRdb table lists in-frame clones only, not all of them. Among 90,000 to 120,000 clones listed, approximately 90% were seen once. The CDR3 is 14 residues long. V was shortened by 2 bases and J by 7 bases, with 11 bases between the two germline ends. Germline-derived CDR1 and CDR2 are MNHEY and SVGEGT. Turning to this clone: No antigen is known for it.

The V call is TRBV6-2 or TRBV6-3, the J call TRBJ1-4; D gene uncertain. This clonotype was obtained from an adult in good health. Sequences were derived from peripheral blood, sampled on day 0 of AZD1222 vaccination. The CDR3 loop is CASSYGGKSEKLFF. The CDR3 DNA follows: TGTGCCAGCAGTTACGGAGGAAAATCTGAAAAACTGTTTTTT.